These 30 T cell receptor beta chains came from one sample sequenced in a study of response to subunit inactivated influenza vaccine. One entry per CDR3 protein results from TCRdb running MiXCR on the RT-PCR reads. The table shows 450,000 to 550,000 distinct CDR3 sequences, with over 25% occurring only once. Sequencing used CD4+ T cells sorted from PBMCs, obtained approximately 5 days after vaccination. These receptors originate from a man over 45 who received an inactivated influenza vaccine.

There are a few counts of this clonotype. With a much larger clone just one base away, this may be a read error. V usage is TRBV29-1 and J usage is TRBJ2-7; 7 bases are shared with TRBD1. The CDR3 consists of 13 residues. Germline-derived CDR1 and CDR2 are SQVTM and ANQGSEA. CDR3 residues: CNVVRQGAYEQYF. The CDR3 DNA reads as TGCAACGTTGTCCGACAGGGAGCCTACGAGCAGTACTTC.

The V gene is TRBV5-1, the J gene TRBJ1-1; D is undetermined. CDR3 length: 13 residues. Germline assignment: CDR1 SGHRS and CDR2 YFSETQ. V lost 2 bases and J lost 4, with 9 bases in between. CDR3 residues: CASSFGPGTEAFF. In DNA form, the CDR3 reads TGCGCCAGCAGCTTCGGCCCGGGCACTGAAGCTTTCTTT.

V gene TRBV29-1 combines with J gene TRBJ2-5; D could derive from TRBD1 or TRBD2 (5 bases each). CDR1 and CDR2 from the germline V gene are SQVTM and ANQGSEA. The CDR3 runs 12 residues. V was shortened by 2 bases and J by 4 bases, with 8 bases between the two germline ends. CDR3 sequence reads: CSVEPGAETQYF. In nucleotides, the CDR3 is TGCAGCGTTGAACCCGGGGCAGAGACCCAGTACTTC.

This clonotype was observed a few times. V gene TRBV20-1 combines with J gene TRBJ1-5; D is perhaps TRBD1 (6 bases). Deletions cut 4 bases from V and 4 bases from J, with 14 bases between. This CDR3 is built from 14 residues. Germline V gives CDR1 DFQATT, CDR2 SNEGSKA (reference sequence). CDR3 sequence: CSATRSGTNQPQHF. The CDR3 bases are TGCAGTGCTACCCGTAGCGGGACAAATCAGCCCCAGCATTTT.

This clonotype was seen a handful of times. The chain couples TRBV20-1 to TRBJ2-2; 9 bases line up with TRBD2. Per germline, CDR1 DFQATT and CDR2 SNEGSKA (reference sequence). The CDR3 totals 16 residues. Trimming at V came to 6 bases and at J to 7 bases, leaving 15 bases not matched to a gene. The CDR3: CSATDPGTSTGGELFF. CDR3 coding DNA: TGCAGTGCCACCGACCCGGGGACTAGCACCGGCGGGGAGCTGTTTTTT.

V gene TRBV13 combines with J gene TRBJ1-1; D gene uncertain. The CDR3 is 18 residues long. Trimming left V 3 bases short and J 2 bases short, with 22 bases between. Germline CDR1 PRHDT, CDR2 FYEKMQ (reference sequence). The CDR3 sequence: CASSFYAPWLRPNTEAFF. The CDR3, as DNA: TGTGCCAGCAGCTTCTACGCCCCGTGGCTTAGACCCAACACTGAAGCTTTCTTT.

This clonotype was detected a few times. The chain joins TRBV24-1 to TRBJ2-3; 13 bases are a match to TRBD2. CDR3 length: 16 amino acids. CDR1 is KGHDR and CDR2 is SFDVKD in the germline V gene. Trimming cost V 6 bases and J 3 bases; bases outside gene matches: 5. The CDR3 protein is CATSTRTSGSTDTQYF. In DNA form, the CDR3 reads TGTGCCACCAGTACCCGGACTAGCGGGAGTACAGATACGCAGTATTTT.

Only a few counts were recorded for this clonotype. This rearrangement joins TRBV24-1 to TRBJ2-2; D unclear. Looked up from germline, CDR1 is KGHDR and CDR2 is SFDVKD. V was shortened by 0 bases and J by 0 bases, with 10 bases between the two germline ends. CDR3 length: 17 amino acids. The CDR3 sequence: CATSDLGQYANTGELFF. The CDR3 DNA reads TGTGCCACCAGTGATTTGGGGCAGTACGCGAACACCGGGGAGCTGTTTTTT.

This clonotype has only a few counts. The CDR3 spells CASSQIGTSGGAYEQFF. DNA of the CDR3: TGTGCCAGCAGCCAGATAGGGACTAGCGGGGGGGCCTATGAGCAGTTCTTC. This chain uses TRBV4-2 with TRBJ2-1; the match to TRBD2 covers 16 bases. The CDR3 loop spans 17 amino acids. The junction had 7 bases not matched to a gene; V was cut back by 3 bases and J by 8 bases. The V gene's germline CDR1 is LGHNA and CDR2 YNFKEQ.

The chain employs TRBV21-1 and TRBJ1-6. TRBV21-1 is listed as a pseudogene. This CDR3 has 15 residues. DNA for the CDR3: TGTGCCAGCAGCAAACTACTCTTGGAGATTTCACCCCTCCACTTT. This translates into CASSKLLLEISPLHF.

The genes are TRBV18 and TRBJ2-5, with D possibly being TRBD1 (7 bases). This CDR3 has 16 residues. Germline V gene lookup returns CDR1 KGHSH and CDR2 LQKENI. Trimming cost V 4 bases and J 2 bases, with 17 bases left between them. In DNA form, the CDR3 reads TGTGCCAGCTCACGGGCACGCGGGACAGATCAAGAGACCCAGTACTTC. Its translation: CASSRARGTDQETQYF.

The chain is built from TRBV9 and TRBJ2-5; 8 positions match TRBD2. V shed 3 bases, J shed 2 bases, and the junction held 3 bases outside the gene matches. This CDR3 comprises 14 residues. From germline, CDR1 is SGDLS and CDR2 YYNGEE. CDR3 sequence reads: CASSETSGQETQYF. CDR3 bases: TGTGCCAGCAGCGAAACTAGCGGACAAGAGACCCAGTACTTC.

CDR3 protein: CSARSRLSYNEQFF. For the CDR3, the DNA is TGCAGTGCTAGATCGAGGCTTTCCTACAATGAGCAGTTCTTC. The chain uses TRBV20-1 and TRBJ2-1, with no clear D. Germline loops: CDR1 DFQATT, CDR2 SNEGSKA (reference sequence). Trimming removed 2 bases from V and 1 base from J, with 9 bases in between. The CDR3 loop spans 14 amino acids.

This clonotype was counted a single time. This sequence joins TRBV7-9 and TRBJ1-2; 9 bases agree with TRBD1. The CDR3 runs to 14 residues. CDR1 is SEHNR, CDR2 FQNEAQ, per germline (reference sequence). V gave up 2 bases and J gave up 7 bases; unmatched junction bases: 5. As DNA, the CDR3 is TGTGCCAGCAGCTTATCCGGGACAGGGATTGGCTACACCTTC. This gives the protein CASSLSGTGIGYTF.

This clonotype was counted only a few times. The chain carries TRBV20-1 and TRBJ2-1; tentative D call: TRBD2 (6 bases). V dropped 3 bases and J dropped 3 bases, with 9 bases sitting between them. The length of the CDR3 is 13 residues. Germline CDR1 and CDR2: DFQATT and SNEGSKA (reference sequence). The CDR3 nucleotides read TGCAGTGCTAGCGGGGGAAACTACAATGAGCAGTTCTTC. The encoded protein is CSASGGNYNEQFF.

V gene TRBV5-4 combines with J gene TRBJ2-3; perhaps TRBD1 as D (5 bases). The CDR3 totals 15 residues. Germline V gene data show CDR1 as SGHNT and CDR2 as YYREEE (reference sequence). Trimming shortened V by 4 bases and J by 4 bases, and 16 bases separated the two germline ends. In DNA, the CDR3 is TGTGCCAGCAGCCTCCACCAGGGAATCGCAGATACGCAGTATTTT. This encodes CASSLHQGIADTQYF. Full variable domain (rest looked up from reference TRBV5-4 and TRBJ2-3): ETGVTQSPTHLIKTRGQQVTLRCSSQSGHNTVSWYQQALGQGPQFIFQYYREEENGRGNFPPRFSGLQFPNYSSELNVNALELDDSALYLCASSLHQGIADTQYFGPGTRLTVL.

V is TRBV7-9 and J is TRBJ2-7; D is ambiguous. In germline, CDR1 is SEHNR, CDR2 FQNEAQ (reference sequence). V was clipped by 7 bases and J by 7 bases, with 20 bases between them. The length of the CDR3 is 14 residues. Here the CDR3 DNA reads TGTGCCAGCAACCTGATGGGCTCCCTCCAAGAGCAGTACTTC. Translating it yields CASNLMGSLQEQYF.

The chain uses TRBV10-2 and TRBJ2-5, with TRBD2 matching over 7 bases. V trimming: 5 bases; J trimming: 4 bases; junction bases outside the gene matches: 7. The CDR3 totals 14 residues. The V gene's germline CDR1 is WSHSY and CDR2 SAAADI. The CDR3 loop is CASSLGGVVETQYF. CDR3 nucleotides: TGCGCCAGCAGTTTGGGGGGGGTTGTAGAGACCCAGTACTTC.

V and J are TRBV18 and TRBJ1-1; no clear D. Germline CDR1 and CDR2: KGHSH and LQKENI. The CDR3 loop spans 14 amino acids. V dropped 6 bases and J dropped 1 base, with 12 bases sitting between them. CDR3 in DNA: TGTGCCAGCTCGGAAGGGAGCACGAACACTGAAGCTTTCTTT. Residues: CASSEGSTNTEAFF.

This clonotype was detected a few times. This CDR3 is CASSYDRGTYEQYF. The CDR3 region has the DNA TGTGCCAGCAGTTACGACAGGGGAACCTACGAGCAGTACTTC. This chain connects TRBV6-5 to TRBJ2-7; TRBD1 aligns across 8 bases. The CDR3 contains 14 residues. CDR1 and CDR2 (germline): MNHEY, SVGAGI. The trim removed 2 bases at V and 2 bases at J, leaving 2 bases unmatched.

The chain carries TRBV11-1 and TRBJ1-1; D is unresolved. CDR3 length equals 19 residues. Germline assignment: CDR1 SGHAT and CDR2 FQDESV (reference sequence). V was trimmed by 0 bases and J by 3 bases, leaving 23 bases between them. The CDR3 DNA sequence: TGTGCCAGCAGCTTAGCTTTAAAACGGGGAATCGGTCCGCACACTGAAGCTTTCTTT. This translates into CASSLALKRGIGPHTEAFF. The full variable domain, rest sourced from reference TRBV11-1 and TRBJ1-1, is EAEVAQSPRYKITEKSQAVAFWCDPISGHATLYWYRQILGQGPELLVQFQDESVVDDSQLPKDRFSAERLKGVDSTLKIQPAELGDSAMYLCASSLALKRGIGPHTEAFFGQGTRLTVV.

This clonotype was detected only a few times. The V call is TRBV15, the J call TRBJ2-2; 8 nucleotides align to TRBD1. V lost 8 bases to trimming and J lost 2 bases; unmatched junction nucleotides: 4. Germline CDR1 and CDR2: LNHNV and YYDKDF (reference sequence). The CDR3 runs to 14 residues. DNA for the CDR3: TGTGCCACCCGACAGGGGTCCAACACCGGGGAGCTGTTTTTT. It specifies CATRQGSNTGELFF. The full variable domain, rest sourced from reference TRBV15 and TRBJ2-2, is DAMVIQNPRYQVTQFGKPVTLSCSQTLNHNVMYWYQQKSSQAPKLLFHYYDKDFNNEADTPDNFQSRRPNTSFCFLDIRSPGLGDTAMYLCATRQGSNTGELFFGEGSRLTVL.

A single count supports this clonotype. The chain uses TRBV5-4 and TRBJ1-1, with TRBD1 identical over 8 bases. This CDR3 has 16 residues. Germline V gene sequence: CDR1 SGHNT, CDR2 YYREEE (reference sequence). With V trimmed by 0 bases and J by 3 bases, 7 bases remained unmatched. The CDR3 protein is CASSLAAGGLYTEAFF. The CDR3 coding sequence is TGTGCCAGCAGCTTGGCGGCAGGGGGCTTATACACTGAAGCTTTCTTT.

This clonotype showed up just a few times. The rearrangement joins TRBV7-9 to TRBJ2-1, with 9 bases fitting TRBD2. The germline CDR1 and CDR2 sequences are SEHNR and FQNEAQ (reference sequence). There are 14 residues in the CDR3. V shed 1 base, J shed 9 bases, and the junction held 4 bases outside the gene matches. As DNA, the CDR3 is TGTGCCAGCAGCTTAGGGGGACTAGCTTTTGAGCAGTTCTTC. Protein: CASSLGGLAFEQFF. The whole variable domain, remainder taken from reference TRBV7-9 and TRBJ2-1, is DTGVSQNPRHKITKRGQNVTFRCDPISEHNRLYWYRQTLGQGPEFLTYFQNEAQLEKSRLLSDRFSAERPKGSFSTLEIQRTEQGDSAMYLCASSLGGLAFEQFFGPGTRLTVL.

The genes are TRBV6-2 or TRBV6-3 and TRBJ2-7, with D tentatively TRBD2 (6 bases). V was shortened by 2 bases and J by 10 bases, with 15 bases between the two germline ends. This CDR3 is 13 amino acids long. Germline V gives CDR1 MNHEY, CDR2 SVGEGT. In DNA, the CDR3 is TGTGCCAGCAGTTACCCGGGACTGCTAAACCAGTACTTC. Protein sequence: CASSYPGLLNQYF.

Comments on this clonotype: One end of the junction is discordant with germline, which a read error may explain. The CDR3 DNA sequence: TGCGCCAGCAGCCCTGAGACTAGCAGAGATACGCAGTATTTT. Amino acids: CASSPETSRDTQYF. The chain recombines TRBV5-1 with TRBJ2-3; TRBD2 matches at 7 bases. This CDR3 is 14 amino acids long. CDR1 and CDR2 (germline): SGHRS, YFSETQ.

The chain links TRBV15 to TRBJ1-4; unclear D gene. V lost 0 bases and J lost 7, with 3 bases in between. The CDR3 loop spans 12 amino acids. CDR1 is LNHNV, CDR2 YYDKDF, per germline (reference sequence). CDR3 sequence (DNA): TGTGCCACCAGCAGAGAACGTGAAAAACTGTTTTTT. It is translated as CATSREREKLFF. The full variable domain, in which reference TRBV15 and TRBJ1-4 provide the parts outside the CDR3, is DAMVIQNPRYQVTQFGKPVTLSCSQTLNHNVMYWYQQKSSQAPKLLFHYYDKDFNNEADTPDNFQSRRPNTSFCFLDIRSPGLGDTAMYLCATSREREKLFFGSGTQLSVL.

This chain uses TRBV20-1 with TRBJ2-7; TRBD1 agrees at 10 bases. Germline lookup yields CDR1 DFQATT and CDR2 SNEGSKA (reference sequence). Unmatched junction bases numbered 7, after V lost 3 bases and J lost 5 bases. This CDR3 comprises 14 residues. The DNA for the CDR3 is TGCAGTGCTAGGACAGGGGGCGGTAGCCACGAGCAGTACTTC. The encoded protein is CSARTGGGSHEQYF.

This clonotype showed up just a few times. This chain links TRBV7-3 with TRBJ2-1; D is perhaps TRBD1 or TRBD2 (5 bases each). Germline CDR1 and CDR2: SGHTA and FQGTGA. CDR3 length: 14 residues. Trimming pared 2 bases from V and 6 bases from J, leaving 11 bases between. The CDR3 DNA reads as TGTGCCAGCAGCTTATCCGGGACGACCAATGAGCAGTTCTTC. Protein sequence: CASSLSGTTNEQFF.

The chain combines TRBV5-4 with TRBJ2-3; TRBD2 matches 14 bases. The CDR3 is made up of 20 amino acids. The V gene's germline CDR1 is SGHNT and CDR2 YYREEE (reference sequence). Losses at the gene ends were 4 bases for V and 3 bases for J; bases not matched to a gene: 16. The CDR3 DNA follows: TGTGCCAGCAGCGTGGGATCTCCGGGACTAGCGGGAGCTTATACAGATACGCAGTATTTT. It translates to CASSVGSPGLAGAYTDTQYF.